This record looks at one T cell receptor (beta chain) sequence and its context. V lost 1 base and J lost 1, with 7 bases in between. The CDR3 covers 14 residues. Looked up from germline, CDR1 is MGHRA and CDR2 is YSYEKL. These data belong to a study of blood T cell repertoires in COVID-19. As processed by the authors: The authors estimated nucleated cell counts from reference gene primer amplification. Profiled with immunoSEQ multiplex PCR; TCRdb holds only in-frame clones, not every one. The V and J calls and clone size are taken from that table; D and trimming were inferred from the DNA. The data contain a few hundred thousand clones, 70% to 90% of them singletons.

Sequencing was carried out using peripheral blood. The sequence derives from a human donor with COVID-19, enrolled during active disease. The donor label of this sample is uncertain. This chain joins TRBV4-1 and TRBJ1-1; D unresolved. CDR3 nucleotide sequence: TGCGCCAGCAGCCAAGTCCGCAGGAACACTGAAGCTTTCTTT. Translated, it gives CASSQVRRNTEAFF.